This T cell receptor beta chain stems from a study of T cell responses to AZD1222 COVID-19 vaccine. Whole-study findings and limits: Spike as a whole was targeted by vaccine-associated CD4 TCRs, dominant at 160-218 and 743-854. Repertoires were sampled only after the peak T cell response.

Comment on this clone: Antigen unknown.

TCRdb keeps only in-frame clones here, not all; method: immunoSEQ multiplex PCR. Among around 110,000 clones listed, around nine tenths were seen once. CDR1 is SGHDN, CDR2 FVKESK, per germline. The CDR3 totals 13 residues. The ends were cut back, 7 bases at V and 8 bases at J, with 17 bases in the middle. The chain couples TRBV14 to TRBJ1-2, with D hard to call. Sequencing was performed on peripheral blood, taken on day 0 of AZD1222 vaccination. The source is an adult in good health. CDR3 amino acids: CASTLDGSRGYTF. In DNA, the CDR3 is TGTGCCAGCACCTTGGACGGCTCGAGGGGCTACACCTTC. Filled out from reference TRBV14 and TRBJ1-2, the complete variable domain reads EAGVTQFPSHSVIEKGQTVTLRCDPISGHDNLYWYRRVMGKEIKFLLHFVKESKQDESGMPNNRFLAERTGGTYSTLKVQPAELEDSGVYFCASTLDGSRGYTFGSGTRLTVV.